This passage covers 8 T cell receptor beta chains from one sample sequenced in a study of blood T cell repertoires in COVID-19. Here immunoSEQ multiplex PCR was the method, and the copy in TCRdb shows in-frame clones only, minus some. The sample yields around 260,000 clones, approximately 87% seen once. The sequenced sample consisted of peripheral blood. The receptor set was obtained from a man aged 60 to 69 who had recovered from COVID-19.

The chain links TRBV5-1 to TRBJ2-1; 7 bases are a match to TRBD2. The V gene end was trimmed by 4 bases and the J gene end by 6 bases; junction bases not matched to a gene: 10. In germline, CDR1 is SGHRS, CDR2 YFSETQ. The CDR3 runs to 15 residues. Here the CDR3 reads CASSMTSPIGNEQFF. The CDR3 coding sequence is TGCGCCAGCAGCATGACTAGCCCTATCGGCAATGAGCAGTTCTTC.

The chain combines TRBV5-1 with TRBJ2-5, with 13 positions matching TRBD2. The J segment lost 4 bases and the V segment lost 4 bases, leaving 10 bases of the junction unmatched. This CDR3 has 17 amino acids. The germline V gene has CDR1 SGHRS and CDR2 YFSETQ. The CDR3 sequence: CASSSRTSGSGGETQYF. In DNA, the CDR3 is TGCGCCAGCAGCAGCAGGACTAGCGGGAGCGGAGGAGAGACCCAGTACTTC.

CDR3 sequence: CAWTGTSFTGELFF. The CDR3 DNA reads as TGTGCCTGGACCGGGACTAGTTTCACCGGGGAGCTGTTTTTT. V usage is TRBV30 and J usage is TRBJ2-2, with 8 bases aligning to TRBD2. Germline-derived CDR1 and CDR2 are GTSNPN and SVGIG (reference sequence). V was clipped by 4 bases and J by 4 bases; unmatched bases: 5. This CDR3 is built from 14 residues.

The J gene is TRBJ2-3, the V gene TRBV5-1; D is perhaps TRBD2 (5 bases). This CDR3 is 18 amino acids long. Trimming took off 0 bases at V and 2 bases at J, with 19 bases between the two ends. Looked up from germline, CDR1 is SGHRS and CDR2 is YFSETQ. CDR3 region: CASSLVETGISLTDTQYF. In DNA, the CDR3 is TGCGCCAGCAGCTTGGTGGAGACCGGGATCAGCCTCACAGATACGCAGTATTTT.

This clone was detected only a few times. This rearrangement joins TRBV19 to TRBJ1-5, with TRBD1 identical over 7 bases. With 7 bases clipped from V and 3 bases from J, the junction kept 3 bases outside the gene matches. CDR1 is LNHDA, CDR2 SQIVND, per germline (reference sequence). This CDR3 is 13 amino acids long. CDR3 bases: TGTGCCAGTACGGGACAGCTCAATCAGCCCCAGCATTTT. Translating gives CASTGQLNQPQHF.

This clone was seen just once. The chain employs TRBV11-3 and TRBJ2-7; maybe TRBD1 (6 bases). This CDR3 contains 13 residues. Trimming took 6 bases from V and 0 from J, leaving 9 bases between them. CDR1 SGHNT and CDR2 YENEEA come from the germline V gene. The CDR3 region has the DNA TGTGCCAGCAGTAGACAGGCCTCCTACGAGCAGTACTTC. Amino acid sequence: CASSRQASYEQYF.

The gene calls are TRBV6-2 or TRBV6-3 and TRBJ2-6; 7 bases map to TRBD1. The CDR3 is 16 amino acids. The trim removed 4 bases at V and 2 bases at J, leaving 5 bases unmatched. Germline-derived CDR1 and CDR2 are MNHEY and SVGEGT. CDR3 amino acids: CASSFPGGTGANVLTF. The CDR3 region has the DNA TGTGCCAGCAGTTTTCCAGGGGGAACTGGGGCCAACGTCCTGACTTTC.

This rearrangement joins TRBV6-1 to TRBJ2-7; D is possibly TRBD1 (5 bases). The CDR3 sequence is 13 residues long. The V gene's germline CDR1 is MNHNS and CDR2 SASEGT. Deletions cut 0 bases from V and 4 bases from J, with 7 bases between. CDR3 residues: CASSEAHRYEQYF. The CDR3 region has the DNA TGTGCCAGCAGTGAAGCGCACAGGTACGAGCAGTACTTC.